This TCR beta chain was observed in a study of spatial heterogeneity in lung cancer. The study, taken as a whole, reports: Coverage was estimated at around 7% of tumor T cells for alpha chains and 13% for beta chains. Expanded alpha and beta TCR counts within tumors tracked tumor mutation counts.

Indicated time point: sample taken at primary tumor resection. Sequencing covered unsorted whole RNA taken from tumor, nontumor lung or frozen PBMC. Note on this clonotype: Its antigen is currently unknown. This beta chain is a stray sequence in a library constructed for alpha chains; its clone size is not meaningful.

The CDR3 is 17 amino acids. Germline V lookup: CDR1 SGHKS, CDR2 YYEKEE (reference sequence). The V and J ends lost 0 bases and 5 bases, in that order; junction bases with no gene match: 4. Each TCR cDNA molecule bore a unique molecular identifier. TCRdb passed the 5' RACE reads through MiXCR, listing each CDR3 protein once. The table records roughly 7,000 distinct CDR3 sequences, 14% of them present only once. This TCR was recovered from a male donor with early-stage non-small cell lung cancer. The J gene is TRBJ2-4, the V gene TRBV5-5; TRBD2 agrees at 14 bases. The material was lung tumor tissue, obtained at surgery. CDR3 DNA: TGTGCCAGCAGCTTGGGGACTAGCGGGAGGACCGAAAACATTCAGTACTTC. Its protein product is CASSLGTSGRTENIQYF.